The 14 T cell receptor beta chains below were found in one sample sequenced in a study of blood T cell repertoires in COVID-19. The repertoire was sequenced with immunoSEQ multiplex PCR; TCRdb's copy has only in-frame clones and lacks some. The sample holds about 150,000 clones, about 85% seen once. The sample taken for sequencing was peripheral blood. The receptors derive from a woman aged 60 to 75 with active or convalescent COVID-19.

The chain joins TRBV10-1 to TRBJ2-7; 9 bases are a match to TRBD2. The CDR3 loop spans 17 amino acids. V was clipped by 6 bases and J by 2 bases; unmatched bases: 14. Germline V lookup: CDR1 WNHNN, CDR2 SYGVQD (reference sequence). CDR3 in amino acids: CASSMRGGLTSPYEQYF. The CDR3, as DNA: TGCGCCAGCAGCATGCGGGGGGGCCTGACCTCCCCCTACGAGCAGTACTTC.

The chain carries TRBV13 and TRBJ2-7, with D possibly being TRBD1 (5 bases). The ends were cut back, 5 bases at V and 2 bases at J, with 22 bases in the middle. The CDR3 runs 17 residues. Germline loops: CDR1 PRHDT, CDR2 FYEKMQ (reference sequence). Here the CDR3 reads CASSLGYDSLRPYEQYF. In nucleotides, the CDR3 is TGTGCCAGCAGCCTCGGTTATGACAGCCTAAGACCCTACGAGCAGTACTTC.

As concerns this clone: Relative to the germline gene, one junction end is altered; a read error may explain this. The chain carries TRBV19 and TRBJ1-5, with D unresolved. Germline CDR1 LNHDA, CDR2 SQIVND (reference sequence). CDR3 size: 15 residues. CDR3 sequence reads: CASNVDTYSNQPQHF. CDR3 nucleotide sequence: TGTGCTAGTAACGTAGACACCTATAGCAATCAGCCCCAGCATTTT.

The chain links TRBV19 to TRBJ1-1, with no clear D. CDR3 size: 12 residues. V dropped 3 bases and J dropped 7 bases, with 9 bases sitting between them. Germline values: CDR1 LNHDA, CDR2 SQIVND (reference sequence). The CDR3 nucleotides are TGTGCCAGTAGTATGGTTGGCAGTGAAGCTTTCTTT. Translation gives CASSMVGSEAFF.

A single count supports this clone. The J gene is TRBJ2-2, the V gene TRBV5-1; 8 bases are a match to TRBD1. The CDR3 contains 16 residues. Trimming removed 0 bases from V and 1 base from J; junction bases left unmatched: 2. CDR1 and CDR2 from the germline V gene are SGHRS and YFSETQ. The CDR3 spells CASSLAGTGNTGELFF. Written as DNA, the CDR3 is TGCGCCAGCAGCTTGGCCGGGACAGGGAACACCGGGGAGCTGTTTTTT.

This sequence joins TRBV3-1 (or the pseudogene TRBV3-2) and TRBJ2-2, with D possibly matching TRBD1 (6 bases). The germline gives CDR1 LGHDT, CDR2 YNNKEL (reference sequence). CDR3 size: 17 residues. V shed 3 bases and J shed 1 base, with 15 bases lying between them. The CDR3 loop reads CASSHLTRGENTGELFF. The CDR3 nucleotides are TGTGCCAGCAGCCACCTCACCAGGGGAGAGAACACCGGGGAGCTGTTTTTT.

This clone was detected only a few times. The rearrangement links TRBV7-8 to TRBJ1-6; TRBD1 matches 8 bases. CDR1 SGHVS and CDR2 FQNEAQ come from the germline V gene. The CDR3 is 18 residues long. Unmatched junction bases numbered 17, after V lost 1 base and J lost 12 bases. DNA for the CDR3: TGTGCCAGCAGCTTAGAGGAACCGGGGACAGGAGGTCGGGTACCCCTCCACTTT. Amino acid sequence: CASSLEEPGTGGRVPLHF.

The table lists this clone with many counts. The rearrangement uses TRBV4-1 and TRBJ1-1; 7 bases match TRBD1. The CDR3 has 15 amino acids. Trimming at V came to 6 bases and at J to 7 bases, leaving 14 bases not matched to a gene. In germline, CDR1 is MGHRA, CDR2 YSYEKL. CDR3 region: CASRKPGQNMGEAFF. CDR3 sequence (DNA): TGCGCCAGCAGAAAACCGGGACAGAACATGGGTGAAGCTTTCTTT.

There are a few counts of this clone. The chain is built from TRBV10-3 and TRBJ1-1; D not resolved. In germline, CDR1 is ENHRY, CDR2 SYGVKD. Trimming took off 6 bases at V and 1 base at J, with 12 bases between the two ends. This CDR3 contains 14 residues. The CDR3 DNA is TGTGCCATCAGCCGGGAGGTGTCGAACACTGAAGCTTTCTTT. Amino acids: CAISREVSNTEAFF.

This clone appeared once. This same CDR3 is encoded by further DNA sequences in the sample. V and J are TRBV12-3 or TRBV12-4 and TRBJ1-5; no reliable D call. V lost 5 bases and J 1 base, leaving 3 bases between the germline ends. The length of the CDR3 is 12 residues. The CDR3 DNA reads TGTGCCAGCAGTCCAAGCAATCAGCCCCAGCATTTT. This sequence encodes CASSPSNQPQHF.

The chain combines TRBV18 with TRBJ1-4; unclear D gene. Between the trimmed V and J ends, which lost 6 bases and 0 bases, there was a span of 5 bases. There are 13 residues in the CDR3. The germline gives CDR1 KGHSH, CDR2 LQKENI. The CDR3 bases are TGTGCCAGCTCCCCCGCAACTAATGAAAAACTGTTTTTT. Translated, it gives CASSPATNEKLFF.

The CDR3 DNA reads as TGTGCCAGCAGTGGGATGGGCGGAGGTCAGCCCCAGCATTTT. Protein: CASSGMGGGQPQHF. The chain joins TRBV2 to TRBJ1-5, with D hard to call. V lost 4 bases, J lost 6 bases, and 13 bases lay in between. Germline CDR1 SNHLY, CDR2 FYNNEI. The CDR3 totals 14 residues. The whole variable domain, remainder taken from reference TRBV2 and TRBJ1-5, is EPEVTQTPSHQVTQMGQEVILRCVPISNHLYFYWYRQILGQKVEFLVSFYNNEISEKSEIFDDQFSVERPDGSNFTLKIRSTKLEDSAMYFCASSGMGGGQPQHFGDGTRLSIL.

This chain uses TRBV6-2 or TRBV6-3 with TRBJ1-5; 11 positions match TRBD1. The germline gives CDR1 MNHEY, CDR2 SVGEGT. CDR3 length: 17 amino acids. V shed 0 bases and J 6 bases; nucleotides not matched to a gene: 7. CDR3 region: CASSYSFGQGAGQPQHF. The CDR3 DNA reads TGTGCCAGCAGTTACTCATTCGGACAGGGGGCTGGTCAGCCCCAGCATTTT.

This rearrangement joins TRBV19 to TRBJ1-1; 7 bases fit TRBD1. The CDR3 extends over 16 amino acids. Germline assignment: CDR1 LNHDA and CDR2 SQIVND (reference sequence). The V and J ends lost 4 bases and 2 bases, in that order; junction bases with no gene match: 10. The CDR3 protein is CASSTQGGFPNTEAFF. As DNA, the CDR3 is TGTGCCAGTAGTACGCAGGGGGGATTTCCCAACACTGAAGCTTTCTTT.